The 8 T cell receptor beta chains given below trace back to one sample, sequenced in a study of blood T cell repertoires in COVID-19. Using immunoSEQ multiplex PCR, the repertoire was profiled, and TCRdb retains in-frame clones only, with some absent. The sample has about 85,000 clones; more than 60% are singletons. Material: peripheral blood. Receptor source: a man aged 65 to 85 with acute or convalescent COVID-19.

This clone was recorded once. The chain employs TRBV19 and TRBJ2-5; weak D call: TRBD2 (5 bases). There are 13 residues in the CDR3. Germline V gene data show CDR1 as LNHDA and CDR2 as SQIVND (reference sequence). The V end was cut by 7 bases, the J end by 7 bases, with 16 bases between. Written as DNA, the CDR3 is TGTGCCAGTACCAATATAGGGAGTGTGACCCAGTACTTC. Its translation is CASTNIGSVTQYF.

This clone was observed a single time. The chain recombines TRBV19 with TRBJ2-5; 9 bases map to TRBD2. The CDR3 runs 16 residues. Germline V gives CDR1 LNHDA, CDR2 SQIVND (reference sequence). V was pared by 3 bases and J by 2 bases, with 7 bases of the junction left unmatched. The chain's CDR3 is CASSMNSGGLQETQYF. DNA for the CDR3: TGTGCCAGTAGTATGAATAGCGGGGGATTGCAAGAGACCCAGTACTTC.

The genes are TRBV3-1 (or the pseudogene TRBV3-2) and TRBJ1-1; D uncertain. Germline V gene sequence: CDR1 LGHDT, CDR2 YNNKEL (reference sequence). V lost 0 bases and J 4 bases, leaving 15 bases between the germline ends. The CDR3 is made up of 16 amino acids. In DNA, the CDR3 is TGTGCCAGCAGCCAAGAAGTTTGGCAGAGGAGCACTGAAGCTTTCTTT. Amino acids: CASSQEVWQRSTEAFF.

The gene calls are TRBV9 and TRBJ1-1; D is uncertain. Trimming cost V 4 bases and J 4 bases, with 20 bases left between them. The germline V gene encodes CDR1 SGDLS and CDR2 YYNGEE. The CDR3 is made up of 16 amino acids. DNA for the CDR3: TGTGCCAGCAGCCCTGCCCCTCCCGCGACGGGCACTGAAGCTTTCTTT. This translates into CASSPAPPATGTEAFF.

The rearrangement joins TRBV19 to TRBJ2-1; perhaps TRBD2 as D (6 bases). The CDR3 sequence is 14 residues long. Deletions cut 7 bases from V and 4 bases from J, with 14 bases between. Germline CDR1 reads LNHDA; CDR2 reads SQIVND (reference sequence). CDR3 DNA: TGTGCCAGTACTGGAGGGATAGATTACAATGAGCAGTTCTTC. Protein product: CASTGGIDYNEQFF.

The chain employs TRBV6-1 and TRBJ1-5, with 9 bases that match TRBD1. Germline values: CDR1 MNHNS, CDR2 SASEGT. There are 16 residues in the CDR3. J gave up 5 bases and V 4 bases, and 9 bases lay outside the gene matches. CDR3 amino acids: CASSGPPDRGYQPQHF. CDR3 bases: TGTGCCAGCAGTGGCCCTCCGGACAGGGGATATCAGCCCCAGCATTTT.

The chain employs TRBV7-3 and TRBJ1-5, with TRBD1 as a possible D gene (5 bases). CDR1 and CDR2 from the germline V gene are SGHTA and FQGTGA. Between the trimmed V and J ends, which lost 4 bases and 0 bases, there was a span of 22 bases. The CDR3 consists of 19 residues. The CDR3 coding sequence is TGTGCCAGCAGCTGCCACAGGACCCGAAGGGATGATAGCAATCAGCCCCAGCATTTT. This translates into CASSCHRTRRDDSNQPQHF.

The genes are TRBV30 and TRBJ2-5; TRBD2 might be the D (6 bases). The CDR3 length is 15 residues. Germline V CDR1 and CDR2: GTSNPN, SVGIG (reference sequence). Trimming left V 4 bases short and J 4 bases short, with 19 bases between. CDR3: CAWNPGLPKGETQYF. The CDR3 DNA sequence: TGTGCCTGGAACCCGGGACTCCCTAAGGGAGAGACCCAGTACTTC.